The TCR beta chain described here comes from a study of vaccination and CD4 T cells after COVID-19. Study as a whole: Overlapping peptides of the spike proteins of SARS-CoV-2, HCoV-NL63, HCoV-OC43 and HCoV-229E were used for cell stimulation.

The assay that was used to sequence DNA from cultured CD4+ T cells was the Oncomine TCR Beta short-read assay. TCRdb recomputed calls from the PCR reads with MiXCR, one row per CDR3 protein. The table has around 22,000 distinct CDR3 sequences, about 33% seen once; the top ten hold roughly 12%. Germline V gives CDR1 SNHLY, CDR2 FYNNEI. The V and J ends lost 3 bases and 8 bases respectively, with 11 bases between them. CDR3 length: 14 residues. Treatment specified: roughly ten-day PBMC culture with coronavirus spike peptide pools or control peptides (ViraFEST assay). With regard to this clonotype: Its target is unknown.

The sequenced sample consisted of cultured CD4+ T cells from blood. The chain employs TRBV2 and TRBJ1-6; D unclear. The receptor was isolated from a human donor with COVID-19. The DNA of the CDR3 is TGTGCCAGCAGTGATAGCAAAGGGTATTCACCCCTCCACTTT. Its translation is CASSDSKGYSPLHF.